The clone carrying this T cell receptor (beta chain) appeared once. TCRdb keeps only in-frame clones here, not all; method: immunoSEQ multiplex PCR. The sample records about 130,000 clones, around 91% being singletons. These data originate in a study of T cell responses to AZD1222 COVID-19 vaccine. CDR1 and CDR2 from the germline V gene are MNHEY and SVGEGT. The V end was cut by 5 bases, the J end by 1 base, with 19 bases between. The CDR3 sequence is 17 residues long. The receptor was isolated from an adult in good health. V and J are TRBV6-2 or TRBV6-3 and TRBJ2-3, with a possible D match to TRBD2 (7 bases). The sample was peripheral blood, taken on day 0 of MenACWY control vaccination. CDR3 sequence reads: CASSNIWGGQGTDTQYF. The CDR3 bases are TGTGCCAGCAGTAATATTTGGGGGGGCCAAGGCACAGATACGCAGTATTTT.